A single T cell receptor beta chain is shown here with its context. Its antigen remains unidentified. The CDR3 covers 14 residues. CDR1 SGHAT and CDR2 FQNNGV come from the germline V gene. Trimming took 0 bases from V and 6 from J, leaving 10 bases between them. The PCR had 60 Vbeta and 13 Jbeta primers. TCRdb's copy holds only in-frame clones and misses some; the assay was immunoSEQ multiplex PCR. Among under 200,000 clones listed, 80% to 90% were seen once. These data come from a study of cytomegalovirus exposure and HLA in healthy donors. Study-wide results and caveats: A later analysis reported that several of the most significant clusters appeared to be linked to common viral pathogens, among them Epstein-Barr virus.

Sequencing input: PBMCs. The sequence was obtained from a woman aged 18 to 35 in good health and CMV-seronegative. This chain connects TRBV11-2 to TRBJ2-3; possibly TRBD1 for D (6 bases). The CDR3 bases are TGTGCCAGCAGCTTAGATCCAGGGGTGGATACGCAGTATTTT. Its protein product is CASSLDPGVDTQYF.